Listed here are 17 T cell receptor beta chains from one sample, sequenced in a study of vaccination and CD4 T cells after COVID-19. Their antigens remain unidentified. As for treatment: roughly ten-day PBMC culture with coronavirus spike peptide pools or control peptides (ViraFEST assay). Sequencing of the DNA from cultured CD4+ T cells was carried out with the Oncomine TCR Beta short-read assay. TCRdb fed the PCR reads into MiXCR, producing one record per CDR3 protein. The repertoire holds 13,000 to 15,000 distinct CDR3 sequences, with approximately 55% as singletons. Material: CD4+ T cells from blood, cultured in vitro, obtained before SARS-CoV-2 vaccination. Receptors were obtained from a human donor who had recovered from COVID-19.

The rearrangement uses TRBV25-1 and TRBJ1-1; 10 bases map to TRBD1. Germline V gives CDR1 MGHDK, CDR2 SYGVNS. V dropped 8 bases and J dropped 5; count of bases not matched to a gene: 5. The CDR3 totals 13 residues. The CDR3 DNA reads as TGTGCCAGCGGGACAGGGGCGGCGACTGAAGCTTTCTTT. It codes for CASGTGAATEAFF.

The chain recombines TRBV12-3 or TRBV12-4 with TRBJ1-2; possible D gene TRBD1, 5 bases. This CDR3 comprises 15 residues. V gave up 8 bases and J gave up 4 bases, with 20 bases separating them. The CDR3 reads CASRPQVPGTYGYTF. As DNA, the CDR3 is TGTGCCAGCCGACCCCAGGTTCCGGGGACCTATGGCTACACCTTC.

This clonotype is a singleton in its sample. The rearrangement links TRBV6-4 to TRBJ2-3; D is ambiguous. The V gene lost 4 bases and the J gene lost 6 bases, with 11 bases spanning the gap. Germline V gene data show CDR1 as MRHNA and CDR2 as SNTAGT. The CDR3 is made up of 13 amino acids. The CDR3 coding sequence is TGTGCCAGCAGTGTTACCGTCCGTGATACGCAGTATTTT. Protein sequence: CASSVTVRDTQYF.

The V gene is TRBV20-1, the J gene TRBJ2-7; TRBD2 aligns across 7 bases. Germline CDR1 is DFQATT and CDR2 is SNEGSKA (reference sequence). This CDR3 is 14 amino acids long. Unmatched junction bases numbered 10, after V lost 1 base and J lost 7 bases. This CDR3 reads CSARGEGGREEQYF. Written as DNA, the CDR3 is TGCAGTGCTAGAGGGGAAGGAGGGAGGGAAGAGCAGTACTTC.

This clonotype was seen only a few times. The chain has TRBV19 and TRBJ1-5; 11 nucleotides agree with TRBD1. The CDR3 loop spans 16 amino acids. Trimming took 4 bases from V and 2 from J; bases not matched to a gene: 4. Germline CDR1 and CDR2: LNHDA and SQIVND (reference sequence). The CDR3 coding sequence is TGTGCCAGTAGTAAGACGGGACAGGGGGGCAATCAGCCCCAGCATTTT. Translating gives CASSKTGQGGNQPQHF.

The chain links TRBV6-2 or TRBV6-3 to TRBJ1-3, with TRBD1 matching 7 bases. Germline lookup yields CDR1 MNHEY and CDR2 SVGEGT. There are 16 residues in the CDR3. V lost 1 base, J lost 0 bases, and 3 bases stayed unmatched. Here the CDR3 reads CASSYWDSNSGNTIYF. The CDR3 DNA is TGTGCCAGCAGTTACTGGGACAGCAACTCTGGAAACACCATATATTTT.

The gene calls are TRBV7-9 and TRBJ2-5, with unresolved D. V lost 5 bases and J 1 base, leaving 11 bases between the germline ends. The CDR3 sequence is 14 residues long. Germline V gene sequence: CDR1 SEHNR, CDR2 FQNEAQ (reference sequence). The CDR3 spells CASSLLVVQETQYF. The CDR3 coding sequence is TGTGCCAGCAGCCTCTTAGTAGTCCAAGAGACCCAGTACTTC.

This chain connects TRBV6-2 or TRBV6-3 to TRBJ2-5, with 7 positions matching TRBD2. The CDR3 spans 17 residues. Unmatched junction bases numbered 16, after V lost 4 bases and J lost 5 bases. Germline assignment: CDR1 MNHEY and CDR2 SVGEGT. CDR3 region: CASSSRWQGGVRETQYF. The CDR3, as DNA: TGTGCCAGCAGTTCCCGGTGGCAGGGAGGGGTCCGGGAGACCCAGTACTTC.

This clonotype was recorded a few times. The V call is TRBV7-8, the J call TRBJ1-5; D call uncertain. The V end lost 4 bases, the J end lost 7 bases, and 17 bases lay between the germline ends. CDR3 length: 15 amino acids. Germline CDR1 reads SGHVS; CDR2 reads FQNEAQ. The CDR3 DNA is TGTGCCAGCAGCTACTCGTCGGCCCCGGGGCAGCCCCAGCATTTT. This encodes CASSYSSAPGQPQHF. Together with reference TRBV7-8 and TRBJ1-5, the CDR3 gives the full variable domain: GAGVSQSPRYKVAKRGQDVALRCDPISGHVSLFWYQQALGQGPEFLTYFQNEAQLDKSGLPSDRFFAERPEGSVSTLKIQRTQQEDSAVYLCASSYSSAPGQPQHFGDGTRLSIL.

The CDR3 protein is CASTVAVWTDTQYF. CDR3 bases: TGTGCCAGTACCGTAGCTGTGTGGACAGATACGCAGTATTTT. J is TRBJ2-3 and V is TRBV19; D unclear. The CDR3 covers 14 residues. Germline CDR1 is LNHDA and CDR2 is SQIVND (reference sequence). V was clipped by 7 bases and J by 3 bases, with 14 bases between them.

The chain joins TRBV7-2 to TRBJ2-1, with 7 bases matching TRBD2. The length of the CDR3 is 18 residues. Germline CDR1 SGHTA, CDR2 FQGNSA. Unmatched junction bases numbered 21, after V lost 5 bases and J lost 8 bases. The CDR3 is CASSPFRGGSGEFYEQFF. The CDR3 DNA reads TGTGCCAGCAGCCCATTTCGCGGCGGGAGTGGAGAATTCTATGAGCAGTTCTTC.

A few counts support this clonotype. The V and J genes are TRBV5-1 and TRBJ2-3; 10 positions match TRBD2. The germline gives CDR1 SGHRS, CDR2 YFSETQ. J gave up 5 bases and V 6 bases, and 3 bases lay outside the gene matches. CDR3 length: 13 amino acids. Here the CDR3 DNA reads TGCGCCAGCACCTCTAGCGGGGGAGATACGCAGTATTTT. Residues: CASTSSGGDTQYF.

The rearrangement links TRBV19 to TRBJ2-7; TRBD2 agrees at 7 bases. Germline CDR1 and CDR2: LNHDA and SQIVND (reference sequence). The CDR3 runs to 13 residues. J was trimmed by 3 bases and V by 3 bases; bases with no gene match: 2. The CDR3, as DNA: TGTGCCAGTAGTATCCAGCGGGGCTACGAGCAGTACTTC. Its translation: CASSIQRGYEQYF.

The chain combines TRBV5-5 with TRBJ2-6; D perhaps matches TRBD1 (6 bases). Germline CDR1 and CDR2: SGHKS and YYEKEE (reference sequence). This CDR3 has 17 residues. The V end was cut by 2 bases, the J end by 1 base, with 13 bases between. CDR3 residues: CASSFSTGLSGANVLTF. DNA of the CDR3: TGTGCCAGCAGCTTTTCGACAGGCCTGTCTGGGGCCAACGTCCTGACTTTC.

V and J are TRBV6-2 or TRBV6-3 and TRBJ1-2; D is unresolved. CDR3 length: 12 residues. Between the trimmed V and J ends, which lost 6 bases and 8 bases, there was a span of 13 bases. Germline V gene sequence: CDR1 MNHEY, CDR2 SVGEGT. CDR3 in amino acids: CASSLIGGGYTF. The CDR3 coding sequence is TGTGCCAGCAGCTTAATTGGAGGGGGCTACACCTTC.

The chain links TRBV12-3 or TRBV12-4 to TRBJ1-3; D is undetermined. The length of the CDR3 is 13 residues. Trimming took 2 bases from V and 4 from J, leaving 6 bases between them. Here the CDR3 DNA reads TGTGCCAGCAGTTTACTCTCGGGAAACACCATATATTTT. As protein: CASSLLSGNTIYF.

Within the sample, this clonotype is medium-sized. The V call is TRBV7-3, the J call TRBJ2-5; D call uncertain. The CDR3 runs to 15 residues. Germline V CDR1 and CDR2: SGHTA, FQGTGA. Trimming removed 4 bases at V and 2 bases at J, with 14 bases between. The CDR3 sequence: CASSSGGLPQETQYF. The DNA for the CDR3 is TGTGCCAGCAGCTCCGGCGGCCTACCGCAAGAGACCCAGTACTTC.